This T cell receptor (beta chain) originates from a study of cytomegalovirus exposure and HLA in healthy donors. Study-wide context: In an earlier analysis, approximately 120 million unique TCR beta sequences were found from 200 million or so T cells.

Points on this clone: Its antigen is undetermined.

The CDR3 is 14 amino acids. The V gene end was trimmed by 3 bases and the J gene end by 5 bases; junction bases not matched to a gene: 2. Germline V gives CDR1 SGHRS, CDR2 YFSETQ. Study results and limitations: Roughly uniform depth of sequencing across donors was assumed in presence/absence analyses. Highly shared sequence variants in one cluster were likely a sequencing artifact. Reports indicate that TCR beta sequences accurately predicted the HLA-A and HLA-B alleles of most subjects.

60 Vbeta and 13 Jbeta primers were used in PCR. Produced via immunoSEQ multiplex PCR; TCRdb's table is partial and in-frame only. The sample has about 110,000 clones, 50% to 65% seen once; the top ten hold 3.8%. This clonotype originated in a man aged 25-40 years in good health and CMV-seropositive. The rearrangement uses TRBV5-1 and TRBJ2-2; TRBD1 aligns across 9 bases. Sequenced: PBMCs. The CDR3 loop reads CASSSQGATGELFF. CDR3 DNA sequence: TGCGCCAGCAGCTCACAGGGGGCAACCGGGGAGCTGTTTTTT.